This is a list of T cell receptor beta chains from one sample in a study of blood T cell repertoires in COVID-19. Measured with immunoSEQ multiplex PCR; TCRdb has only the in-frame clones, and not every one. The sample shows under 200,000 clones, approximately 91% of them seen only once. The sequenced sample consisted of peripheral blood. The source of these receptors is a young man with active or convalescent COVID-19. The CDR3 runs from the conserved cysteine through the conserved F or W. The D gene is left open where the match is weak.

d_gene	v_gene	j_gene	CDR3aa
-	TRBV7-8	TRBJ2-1	CASRLSASNEQFF
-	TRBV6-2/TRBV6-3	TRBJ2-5	CASSEWGGTKETQYF
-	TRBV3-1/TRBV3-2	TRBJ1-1	CASSSQGVATEAFF
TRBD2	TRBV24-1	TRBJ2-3	CATSGGLAGTTDTQYF
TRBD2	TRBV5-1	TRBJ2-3	CASSLVGTSGGDTQYF
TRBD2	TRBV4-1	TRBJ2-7	CASSQGRLAGGYEQYF
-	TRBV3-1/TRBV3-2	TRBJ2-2	CASFSSGGELFF
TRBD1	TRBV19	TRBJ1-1	CASSGDRAVMNTEAFF
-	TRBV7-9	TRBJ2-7	CASSLVGLYEQYF
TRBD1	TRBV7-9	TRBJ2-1	CASSARQGTEQFF
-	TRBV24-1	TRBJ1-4	CATSDRSGLFF
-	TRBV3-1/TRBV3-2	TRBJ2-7	CASSQGLRSYEQYF
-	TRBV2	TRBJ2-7	CASSEARVDEQYF
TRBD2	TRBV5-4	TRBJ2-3	CASSPGAGGPTDTQYF
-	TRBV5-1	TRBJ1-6	CASSFGQSVYNSPLHF
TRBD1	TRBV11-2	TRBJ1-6	CASSVTGDYNSPLHF
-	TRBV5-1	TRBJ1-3	CASSLDGQHPGDTIYF
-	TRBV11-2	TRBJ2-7	CASSHIQGSIYEQYF
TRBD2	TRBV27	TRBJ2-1	CASSLTSGTPYNEQFF
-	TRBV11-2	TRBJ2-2	CASSLGDTNTGELFF
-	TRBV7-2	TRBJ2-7	CASSLYLGQRAEQYF
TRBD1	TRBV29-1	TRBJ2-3	CSATKTGADTQYF
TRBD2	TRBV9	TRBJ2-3	CASSTRTSGFSTDTQYF
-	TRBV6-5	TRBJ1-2	CASSPSGQKNGYTF
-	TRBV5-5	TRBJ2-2	CASSPQGSGELFF
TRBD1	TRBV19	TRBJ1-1	CASSIGQGATFF
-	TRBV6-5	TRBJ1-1	CASTQGFGNTEAFF
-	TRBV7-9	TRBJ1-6	CTSSLVNSPLHF
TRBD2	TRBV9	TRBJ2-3	CASSVSSGGNRGTDTQYF
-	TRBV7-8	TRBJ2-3	CASSFGSTDTQYF
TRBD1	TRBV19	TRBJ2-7	CASSTRQGGYEQYF
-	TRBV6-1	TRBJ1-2	CASSEAIDRRGILYGYTF
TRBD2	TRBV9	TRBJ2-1	CATSAGAGAYNEQFF
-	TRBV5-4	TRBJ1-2	CASSLFAGAGYGYTF
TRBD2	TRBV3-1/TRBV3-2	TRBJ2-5	CASSQQNSGGETQYF
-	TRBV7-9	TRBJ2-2	CASSLLASLAGELFF
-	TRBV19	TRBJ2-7	CASSTINTGSSYEQYF
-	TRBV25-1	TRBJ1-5	CASRQGLNQPQHF
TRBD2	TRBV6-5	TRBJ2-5	CASSYSGLAGQETQYF
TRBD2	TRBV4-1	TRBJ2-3	CASSWTSGRDSTDTQYF
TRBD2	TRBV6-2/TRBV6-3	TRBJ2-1	CASSFSSGSRGEQFF
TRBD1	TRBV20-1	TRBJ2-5	CSASGQGLQETQYF
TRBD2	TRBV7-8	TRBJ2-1	CASSLRGTSGRAYNEQFF
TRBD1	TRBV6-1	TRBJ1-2	CASSEGQFNYGYTF
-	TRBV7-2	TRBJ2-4	CASSLVAGATPRNIQYF
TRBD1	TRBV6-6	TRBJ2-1	CASRGQALWGNEQFF
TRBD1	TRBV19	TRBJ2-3	CASSRQGRTDTQYF
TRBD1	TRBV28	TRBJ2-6	CASSDRVNYSGANVLTF
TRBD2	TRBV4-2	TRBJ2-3	CASSQGPSGGASDTQYF
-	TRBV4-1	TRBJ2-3	CASSQGLAGTDTQYF
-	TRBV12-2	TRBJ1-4	CASRLGRTGLSNEKLFF
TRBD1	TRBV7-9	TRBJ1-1	CASSPGQGSEAFF
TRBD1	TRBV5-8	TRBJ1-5	CASSLDRDQPQHF